This T cell receptor beta chain was observed in a study of blood T cell repertoires in COVID-19. Looking at the study overall: From T cells, B-cell-depleted T cells, or PBMCs came the material, which was cDNA or gDNA.

Produced via immunoSEQ multiplex PCR; TCRdb's table is partial and in-frame only. The sample holds around 170,000 clones, about 85% seen once. The CDR3 has 15 amino acids. CDR1 and CDR2 (germline): LNHDA, SQIVND (reference sequence). Losses at the gene ends were 6 bases for V and 0 bases for J; bases not matched to a gene: 7. Participants were aged about 18 to 100 years from approximately 23 US areas. Participants were placed into cohorts based on the clinical history they reported. Two negative PCRs, clearance, or symptom resolution characterized the recovered Cohort 3 donors. The sequence was collected from a woman aged 50 to 65 who had recovered from COVID-19. The chain joins TRBV19 to TRBJ1-1, with 7 bases aligning to TRBD1. Sequenced sample: PBMCs or T cells enriched from blood (not recorded which). This CDR3 is CASRVTGPMNTEAFF. DNA of the CDR3: TGTGCCAGTAGGGTGACAGGGCCAATGAACACTGAAGCTTTCTTT. The full variable domain, its missing parts supplied by reference TRBV19 and TRBJ1-1, is DGGITQSPKYLFRKEGQNVTLSCEQNLNHDAMYWYRQDPGQGLRLIYYSQIVNDFQKGDIAEGYSVSREKKESFPLTVTSAQKNPTAFYLCASRVTGPMNTEAFFGQGTRLTVV.